These 2 T cell receptor beta chains were all obtained from the same sample, sequenced in a study of Graves' ophthalmopathy and Graves' hyperthyroidism. The authors amplified TCR beta CDR3 regions from RNA transcripts. The first-round RT-PCR employed HTBI primers together with the Qiagen OneStep RT-PCR kit. A multiplex PCR was then performed as the second round. TCRdb recomputed calls from the multiplex PCR reads with MiXCR, one row per CDR3 protein. The sample yields about 620,000 distinct CDR3 sequences, 20% to 25% seen once. The sample was peripheral blood. The receptors come from a woman under 30 with stable Graves' hyperthyroidism. Some clones in this sample may be carry-over from other donors' samples.

The J gene is TRBJ2-7, the V gene TRBV6-1; unclear D gene. The germline gives CDR1 MNHNS, CDR2 SASEGT. CDR3 length: 12 residues. Trimming cost V 6 bases and J 1 base, with 7 bases left between them. CDR3 bases: TGTGCCAGCAGCGAGGTTTCCTACGAGCAGTACTTC. This sequence encodes CASSEVSYEQYF.

This clonotype was counted ten times or more. The chain has TRBV20-1 and TRBJ1-2; 9 bases line up with TRBD1. CDR1 is DFQATT and CDR2 is SNEGSKA in the germline V gene (reference sequence). Trimming removed 3 bases from V and 0 bases from J; junction bases left unmatched: 8. The CDR3 is 16 residues long. Written as DNA, the CDR3 is TGCAGTGCTAGGGACCGGGACAGGGCCACTAACTATGGCTACACCTTC. Its translation: CSARDRDRATNYGYTF.